This T cell receptor beta chain was profiled in a study of blood T cell repertoires in COVID-19 (dated by TCRdb to 2020 to 2021). About the full investigation: Samples from collaborators originated in the United States, Italy and Spain and spanned both the acute and convalescent phases of COVID-19. The material from the prospective study consisted of cDNA or gDNA derived from T cells, B-cell-depleted T cells, or PBMCs. HLA class I and class II types, where available, came from metadata supplied by the sample provider rather than from assay-based typing. The repertoires were released in a freely available public database intended as a resource for research on the immune response to SARS-CoV-2. The samples were drawn from two sources: the first 160 participants of the ongoing ImmuneRACE study, and 1,000 to 1,500 subjects contributed by 6 global collaborators. Deeply sampled blood TCRbeta repertoires from subjects exposed to, actively infected with, or recovered from COVID-19 were included in the dataset. The sample metadata nearly always contained a de-identified subject ID, COVID-19 status, age in years and sex.

With regard to this clone: No antigen is known for it. Per-base qualities were not stored, and no clone one base away is much larger.

One collaborating source in Seattle enrolled patients while the patients were actively infected and followed the patients over time throughout the course of disease. Each collaborating institution followed its own protocols to collect whole blood in K2EDTA tubes. For TCRbeta analysis, collaborator samples were shipped as frozen whole blood, as isolated PBMCs, or as DNA extracted from either sample type. Sequences LGHDT (CDR1) and YNNKEL (CDR2) are obtained from the germline V gene (reference sequence). The CDR3 holds 15 amino acids from the cysteine to the phenylalanine. CDR3 DNA only is kept here, 45 bases in frame from base 1. Unmatched junction bases come to 6, with V trimmed by 4 bases and J by 1 base. TCRbeta CDR3 regions were amplified from genomic DNA using the immunoSEQ Assay, a bias-controlled multiplex PCR. The paper's data handling went like this. The number of nucleated cells in each sample was estimated from the amplification of reference gene primers within the assay. Sequence reads were collapsed and filtered to measure the absolute abundance of every unique TCRbeta CDR3 rearrangement. For each sample, productive Simpson clonality was calculated by taking the square root of Simpson's diversity index across productive rearrangements. TCRdb stores this immuneACCESS table with in-frame sequences only. Part of the clones is absent; in the studies checked, under half of the shortfall reflects unresolved V genes, and no reason is known for the rest. For V, J and clone size, that table is used; D and trimming come from the DNA. The sample records 79,000 or so clones, more than 75% of which are singletons. About a tenth of the sample is in the top ten clones.

Beyond this particular receptor, the publication reports: Clinical and demographic metadata were provided uncurated, with the amount varying by source and participant.

The V gene is TRBV3-1 (or the pseudogene TRBV3-2) and the J gene is TRBJ1-2, and TRBD1 matches 7 of the central bases. This TCR came from a man in his sixties with COVID-19, enrolled during active disease. The sample was peripheral blood. The DNA reads TGTGCCAGCAGCCTACACGGGACAGTTAACTATGGCTACACCTTC. This sequence encodes CASSLHGTVNYGYTF.